This is a list of T cell receptor beta chains from one sample in a study of T cells in Graves' hyperthyroidism and ophthalmopathy. TCRdb recomputed calls from the multiplex PCR reads with MiXCR, one row per CDR3 protein. The sample has 300,000 to 450,000 distinct CDR3 sequences, more than 12% seen once. The sample taken for sequencing was blood. The receptors come from a woman between 25 and 40 years old with Graves' ophthalmopathy. CDR3s include the opening cysteine and the closing phenylalanine or tryptophan. Each record gives: V gene, D gene, J gene, clone size, CDR3 DNA, CDR3 protein. The D gene is left open where the match is weak. For some rows the clone size is stated as once, few or many, or as a class when expanded; others skip it.

>TRBV6-1|TRBD1|TRBJ1-2|many
TGTGCCAGCAGTGAATTTTGGACAGGGGATAACGGTGGCTACACCTTC
CASSEFWTGDNGGYTF
>TRBV6-5|TRBD2|TRBJ2-2|many
TGTGCCAGCAGTTACTCGATTCGTCGTCCTAGCGGGGGCCAGAACACCGGGGAGCTGTTTTTT
CASSYSIRRPSGGQNTGELFF
>TRBV7-2|TRBD2|TRBJ2-3|many
TGTGCCAGCAGCTTAAGTGTAGCGGGGGCAGATACGCAGTATTTT
CASSLSVAGADTQYF
>TRBV7-9|NA|TRBJ2-7|many
TGTGCCAGCAGCGGCCGAGGGGCGTACGAGCAGTACTTC
CASSGRGAYEQYF
>TRBV3-1|TRBD2|TRBJ2-5|NA
TGTGCCAGCAGCCAGACGGGACTAGGGGGAGAGACCCAGTACTTC
CASSQTGLGGETQYF
>TRBV28|NA|TRBJ2-7|many
TGTGCCAGCAGCTTAGGTTCCGAGCAGTACTTC
CASSLGSEQYF
>TRBV27|NA|TRBJ2-7|NA
TGTGCCAGCAGTTTATTAGGGACAAACGAGCAGTACTTC
CASSLLGTNEQYF
>TRBV30|NA|TRBJ2-1|many
TGTGCCTGGAGTGCCTTGAATGAGCAGTTCTTC
CAWSALNEQFF
>TRBV20-1|NA|TRBJ2-7|many
TGCAGTGCTAGTTCCAGGGTAGGCTACGAGCAGTACTTC
CSASSRVGYEQYF
>TRBV7-9|TRBD2|TRBJ2-7|many
TGTGCCAGCAGCACCGGAACTAGCGGGGGGGCCGGCGAGCAGTACTTC
CASSTGTSGGAGEQYF
>TRBV10-3|NA|TRBJ2-3|NA
TGTGCCATCAGTGGGACCTTTAGCACAGATACGCAGTATTTT
CAISGTFSTDTQYF
>TRBV6-5|TRBD2|TRBJ2-2|many
TGTGCCAGCAGTTACGAACCTGTGCAGCGGGGGGGCAGACCGAACACCGGGGAGCTGTTTTTT
CASSYEPVQRGGRPNTGELFF
>TRBV3-1|NA|TRBJ1-2|many
TGTGCCAGCAGCCAATCAGGCGGGGCAGGGCGTAGCTACACCTTC
CASSQSGGAGRSYTF
>TRBV5-5|NA|TRBJ2-1|NA
TGTGCCAGCAGCTTAGTAGGACGCAGCAATGAGCAGTTCTTC
CASSLVGRSNEQFF
>TRBV5-5|TRBD1|TRBJ2-7|many
TGTGCCAGCAGCTCGATGACAGGGGCCACCTACGAGCAGTACTTC
CASSSMTGATYEQYF
>TRBV24-1|TRBD1|TRBJ1-5|many
TGTGCCACCAGTGATCCGGGACAGGGAACTGGCAATCAGCCCCAGCATTTT
CATSDPGQGTGNQPQHF
>TRBV28|NA|TRBJ1-2|many
TGTGCCAGCAGTTCCTCGGAGGGAGGTTGGTATGGCTACACCTTC
CASSSSEGGWYGYTF
>TRBV2|TRBD2|TRBJ2-2|many
TGTGCCAGCAGACGGACTAGCGGGGGGTCCCCCGGGGAGCTGTTTTTT
CASRRTSGGSPGELFF
>TRBV6-1|TRBD2|TRBJ2-3|many
TGTGCCAGCAGTGAAACTAGCGGAGATACGCAGTATTTT
CASSETSGDTQYF
>TRBV28|TRBD1|TRBJ1-5|many
TGTGCCAGCAGAACCGGGACAGGGATTAATCAGCCCCAGCATTTT
CASRTGTGINQPQHF
>TRBV7-3|TRBD2|TRBJ2-1|many
TGTGCCAGCAGAAAGACTAGCGGCTCCTACAATGAGCAGTTCTTC
CASRKTSGSYNEQFF
>TRBV6-2/TRBV6-3|NA|TRBJ2-5|few
TGTGCCAGCAGAGTCCGGGGGGCTTCGGAGACCCAGTACTTC
CASRVRGASETQYF
>TRBV2|NA|TRBJ1-4|NA
TGTGCCAGCAGTGACAGGCATAATGAAAAACTGTTTTTT
CASSDRHNEKLFF
>TRBV5-6|TRBD1|TRBJ1-6|NA
TGTGCCAGCAGTCCGGACAGGGGTAGTCGGAATTCACCCCTCCACTTT
CASSPDRGSRNSPLHF
>TRBV3-1|NA|TRBJ1-2|NA
TGTGCCAGCAGCCAGGCCACCAACTATGGCTACACCTTC
CASSQATNYGYTF
>TRBV6-2/TRBV6-3|TRBD1|TRBJ2-7|many
TGTGCCATAGGGACAGGGGGCGGAATCGCCTACGAGCAGTACTTC
CAIGTGGGIAYEQYF
>TRBV30|NA|TRBJ2-7|many
TGTGCCTGGACCCTCCGGGACACCTTTCAAACCTACGAGCAGTACTTC
CAWTLRDTFQTYEQYF
>TRBV7-2|NA|TRBJ2-1|many
TGTGCCAGCAGTCACACCGCCCGAGGATCCGGGAGCTCCTACAATGAGCAGTTCTTC
CASSHTARGSGSSYNEQFF
>TRBV28|TRBD1|TRBJ2-7|many
TGTGCCAGCAGTCCGAATCCGGGACAGGTGTTGTACGAGCAGTACTTC
CASSPNPGQVLYEQYF
>TRBV28|NA|TRBJ2-1|NA
TGTGCCAGCAGCCCGACTTGGGCCTACGAGCAGTTCTTC
CASSPTWAYEQFF
>TRBV7-9|TRBD2|TRBJ2-5|many
TGTGCCAGCAGCTCCGGGACTAGCCAAGAGACCCAGTACTTC
CASSSGTSQETQYF
>TRBV6-1|TRBD1|TRBJ2-7|many
TGTGCCAGCAGGGCGAGGGGGCAGGGATTTTACGAGCAGTACTTC
CASRARGQGFYEQYF
>TRBV9|NA|TRBJ2-1|many
TGTGCCAGCGGAAGGAACCTAGGACAAAACAGCTACAATGAGCAGTTCTTC
CASGRNLGQNSYNEQFF
>TRBV3-1|TRBD2|TRBJ2-7|NA
TGTGCCAGCACCCGAAGGACTAGCGGGGGCTCCTACGAGCAGTACTTC
CASTRRTSGGSYEQYF
>TRBV11-2|NA|TRBJ1-4|many
TGTGCCAGCAGCTTAGAGTTTGGATCGGAGCAGGAAAAACTGTTTTTT
CASSLEFGSEQEKLFF
>TRBV30|NA|TRBJ2-5|many
TGTGCCTGGAGTGTCTGGGGTGAAGAGACCCAGTACTTC
CAWSVWGEETQYF
>TRBV20-1|NA|TRBJ2-1|NA
TGCAGTGCTAGAGATCCGGGTGGCAGGGGAGTCTCAAATGAGCAGTTCTTC
CSARDPGGRGVSNEQFF
>TRBV30|NA|TRBJ1-4|many
TGTGCCTGGACAGGAGACTCAACTAATGAAAAACTGTTTTTT
CAWTGDSTNEKLFF
>TRBV30|TRBD2|TRBJ2-3|many
TGTGCCTGTGACGGGCTAGCGGGGGTACGTACAGATACGCAGTATTTT
CACDGLAGVRTDTQYF
>TRBV19|NA|TRBJ2-2|few
TGTGCCAGTTCCTGGAGATGGACGGACCAATACACCGGGGAGCTGTTTTTT
CASSWRWTDQYTGELFF
>TRBV28|NA|TRBJ2-3|many
TGTGCCAGCAGTTTAGGTAGCCCCGGTTACACAGATACGCAGTATTTT
CASSLGSPGYTDTQYF
>TRBV28|NA|TRBJ1-4|few
TGTGCCAGCAGTTTATATCCCCGCGGACGGGATGAAAAACTGTTTTTT
CASSLYPRGRDEKLFF
>TRBV11-3|TRBD2|TRBJ2-7|NA
TGTGCCAGCAGCCAAGGGGGCCCAGCGGGGGGCGACGAGCAGTACTTC
CASSQGGPAGGDEQYF
>TRBV3-1|TRBD2|TRBJ2-5|many
TGTGCCAGCAGCCAAGATCCTCCAGCGGGGGGCTCGAAACAAGAGACCCAGTACTTC
CASSQDPPAGGSKQETQYF
>TRBV19|NA|TRBJ1-1|many
TGTGCCAGTACCCATTCCCGGGGGGATTGGAGTGGGTACACTGAAGCTTTCTTT
CASTHSRGDWSGYTEAFF
>TRBV28|NA|TRBJ1-2|many
TGTGCCAGCAGTTCCGGGACTTACTATGGCTACACCTTC
CASSSGTYYGYTF
>TRBV20-1|NA|TRBJ1-3|many
TGCAGTGCTTCCGACATCTCTGGAAACACCATATATTTT
CSASDISGNTIYF
>TRBV10-3|NA|TRBJ2-5|NA
TGTGCCATCAGTTCCGGGACTCCCGGAGGGGAGTACTTC
CAISSGTPGGEYF